The next 8 T cell receptor beta chains were all read from a single sample in a study of T cell responses to AZD1222 COVID-19 vaccine. Repertoires were generated with immunoSEQ multiplex PCR, while TCRdb's copy carries only in-frame clones and drops some. The sample shows approximately 150,000 clones, 92% of them seen only once. The material was peripheral blood, obtained on day 0 of MenACWY control vaccination. Every receptor here comes from an adult in good health.

CDR3 coding DNA: TGTGCCAGCAGCTTGGGACAGGGAACAAATTCACCCCTCCACTTT. Encoded protein: CASSLGQGTNSPLHF. The chain employs TRBV5-6 and TRBJ1-6, with 7 bases aligning to TRBD1. J gave up 7 bases and V 0 bases, and 4 bases lay outside the gene matches. This CDR3 region has 15 residues. The germline CDR1 and CDR2 sequences are SGHDT and YYEEEE.

This rearrangement joins TRBV7-2 to TRBJ2-1; the D gene is possibly TRBD2 (6 bases). CDR1 and CDR2 (germline): SGHTA, FQGNSA. The CDR3 covers 13 residues. Trimming stripped 5 bases from V and 8 bases from J, with 13 bases between. This CDR3 reads CASSQYGSHEQFF. The CDR3 DNA sequence: TGTGCCAGCAGCCAATACGGGAGTCATGAGCAGTTCTTC.

The chain has TRBV5-3 and TRBJ2-7; no clear D. Being an ORF, TRBV5-3 has a function that is uncertain. This CDR3 is 11 amino acids long. Trimming left V 4 bases short and J 2 bases short, with 4 bases between. As DNA, the CDR3 is TGTGCCAGAAGCCTCACCTACGAGCAGTACTTC. It specifies CARSLTYEQYF.

The rearrangement joins TRBV9 to TRBJ2-3; no clear D. Trimming removed 0 bases from V and 6 bases from J, with 14 bases in between. Germline values: CDR1 SGDLS, CDR2 YYNGEE. CDR3 length equals 15 residues. The CDR3 DNA follows: TGTGCCAGCAGCGTAGAGAGTAGCCCGGCGGATACGCAGTATTTT. As protein: CASSVESSPADTQYF.

This chain links TRBV2 with TRBJ1-1; D may be TRBD1 (5 bases). CDR1 is SNHLY, CDR2 FYNNEI, per germline. The CDR3 loop spans 14 amino acids. V lost 7 bases, J lost 1 base, and 13 bases lay in between. CDR3 in amino acids: CASTSGQRNTEAFF. The CDR3 DNA sequence: TGTGCCAGCACCTCCGGACAAAGGAACACTGAAGCTTTCTTT.

This chain links TRBV29-1 with TRBJ2-1; 9 bases line up with TRBD2. The V segment lost 6 bases and the J segment 6 bases; nucleotides outside the gene matches: 9. The CDR3 contains 14 residues. CDR1 is SQVTM and CDR2 is ANQGSEA in the germline V gene. The CDR3 sequence: CSVSAGGPGNEQFF. CDR3 in DNA: TGCAGCGTCTCAGCGGGAGGCCCCGGCAATGAGCAGTTCTTC.

The V gene is TRBV19, the J gene TRBJ1-6; D is unresolved. V lost 3 bases and J 10 bases, leaving 7 bases between the germline ends. Per germline, CDR1 LNHDA and CDR2 SQIVND (reference sequence). This CDR3 has 12 residues. The CDR3 spells CASSISRSPLHF. The CDR3 coding sequence is TGTGCCAGTAGTATCAGCCGGTCACCCCTCCACTTT.

The V call is TRBV24-1, the J call TRBJ2-1, with 8 nucleotides matching TRBD2. Germline V lookup: CDR1 KGHDR, CDR2 SFDVKD. V shed 4 bases and J 4 bases; nucleotides not matched to a gene: 8. This CDR3 has 16 residues. The CDR3 region is CATSDYREGSYNEQFF. CDR3 in DNA: TGTGCCACCAGTGACTACCGGGAGGGATCTTACAATGAGCAGTTCTTC.